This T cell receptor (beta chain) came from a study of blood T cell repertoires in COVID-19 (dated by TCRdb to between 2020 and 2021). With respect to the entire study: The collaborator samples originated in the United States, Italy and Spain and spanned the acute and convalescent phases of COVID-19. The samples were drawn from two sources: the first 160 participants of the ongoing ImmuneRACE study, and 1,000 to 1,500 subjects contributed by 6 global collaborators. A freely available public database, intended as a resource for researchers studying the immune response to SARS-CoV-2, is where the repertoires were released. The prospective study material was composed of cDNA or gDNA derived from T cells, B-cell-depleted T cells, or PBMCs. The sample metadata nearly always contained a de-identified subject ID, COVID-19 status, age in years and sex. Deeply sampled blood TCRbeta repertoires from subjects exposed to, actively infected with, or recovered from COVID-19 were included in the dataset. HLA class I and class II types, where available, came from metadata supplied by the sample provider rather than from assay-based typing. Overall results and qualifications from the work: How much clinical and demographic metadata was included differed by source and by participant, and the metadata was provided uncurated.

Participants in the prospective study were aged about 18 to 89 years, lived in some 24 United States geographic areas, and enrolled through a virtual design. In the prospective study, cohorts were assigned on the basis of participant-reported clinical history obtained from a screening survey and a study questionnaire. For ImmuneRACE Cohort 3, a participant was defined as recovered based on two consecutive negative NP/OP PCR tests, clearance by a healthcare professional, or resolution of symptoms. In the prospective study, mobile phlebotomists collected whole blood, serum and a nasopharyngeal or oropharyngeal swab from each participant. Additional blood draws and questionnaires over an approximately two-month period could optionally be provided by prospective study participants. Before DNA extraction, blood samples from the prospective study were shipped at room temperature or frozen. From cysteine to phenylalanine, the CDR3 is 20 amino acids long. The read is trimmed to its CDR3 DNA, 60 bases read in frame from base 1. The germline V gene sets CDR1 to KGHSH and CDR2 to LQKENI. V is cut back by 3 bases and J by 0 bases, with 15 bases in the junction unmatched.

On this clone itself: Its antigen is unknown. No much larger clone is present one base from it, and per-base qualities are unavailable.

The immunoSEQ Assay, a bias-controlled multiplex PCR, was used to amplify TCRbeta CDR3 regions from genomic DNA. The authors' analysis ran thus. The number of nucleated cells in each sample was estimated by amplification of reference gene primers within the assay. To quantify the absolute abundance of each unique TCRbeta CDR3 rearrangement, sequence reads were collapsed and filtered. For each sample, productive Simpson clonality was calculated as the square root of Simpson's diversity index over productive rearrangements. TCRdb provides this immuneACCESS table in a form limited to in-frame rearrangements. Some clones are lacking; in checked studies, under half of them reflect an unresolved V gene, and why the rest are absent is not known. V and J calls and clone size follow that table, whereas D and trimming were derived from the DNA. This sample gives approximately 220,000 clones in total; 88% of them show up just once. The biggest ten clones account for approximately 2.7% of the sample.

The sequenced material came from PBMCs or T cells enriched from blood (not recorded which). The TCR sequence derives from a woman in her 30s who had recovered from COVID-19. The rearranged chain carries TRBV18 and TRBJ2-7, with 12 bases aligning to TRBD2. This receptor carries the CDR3 CASSPPPGTSGLGSSYEQYF. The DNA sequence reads TGTGCCAGCTCACCTCCTCCCGGGACTAGCGGGTTAGGAAGCTCCTACGAGCAGTACTTC.